Listed here are 7 T cell receptor beta chains from one sample, sequenced in a study of OX40 agonist ivuxolimab in advanced cancers. Generated by immunoSEQ multiplex PCR, the TCRdb table keeps only in-frame clones and is missing some. The table shows over 45,000 clones, with around 88% occurring only once. Sequences were derived from CD4+ or CD8+ T cells sorted from blood, sampled in a trial of the OX40 agonist ivuxolimab. Receptor source: an adult with an advanced solid tumor such as melanoma, head and neck, liver or kidney cancer.

The chain joins TRBV6-5 to TRBJ2-7; D is perhaps TRBD2 (5 bases). Per germline, CDR1 MNHEY and CDR2 SVGAGI. V was cut by 4 bases and J by 1 base, with 11 bases left in between. This CDR3 is 14 amino acids long. This CDR3 is CASSLSGGSYEQYF. The DNA for the CDR3 is TGTGCCAGCAGTTTGAGCGGCGGATCCTACGAGCAGTACTTC.

The rearrangement uses TRBV7-8 and TRBJ2-1; 9 bases map to TRBD2. Germline V gene lookup returns CDR1 SGHVS and CDR2 FQNEAQ. This CDR3 spans 15 amino acids. Germline trimming cut 5 bases from V and 5 bases from J; bases unmatched to any gene: 7. Written as DNA, the CDR3 is TGTGCCAGCAGCATTAGCGGGGGCCACCACAATGAGCAGTTCTTC. Protein product: CASSISGGHHNEQFF.

The V call is TRBV19, the J call TRBJ1-2, with 7 bases fitting TRBD1. Germline loops: CDR1 LNHDA, CDR2 SQIVND (reference sequence). The CDR3 runs to 14 residues. J gave up 4 bases and V 5 bases, and 7 bases lay outside the gene matches. CDR3 coding DNA: TGTGCCAGTAGTCCCCGGGACAGCTCCTATGGCTACACCTTC. Protein: CASSPRDSSYGYTF.

J is TRBJ1-1 and V is TRBV5-1; D not resolved. The germline V and J ends were trimmed by 2 bases and 0 bases, with 2 bases remaining between them. The germline V gene has CDR1 SGHRS and CDR2 YFSETQ. CDR3 length: 12 amino acids. The CDR3 nucleotides read TGCGCCAGCAGCTTTATGAACACTGAAGCTTTCTTT. Its translation: CASSFMNTEAFF.

The gene calls are TRBV6-1 and TRBJ2-7; 7 nucleotides agree with TRBD1. Germline loops: CDR1 MNHNS, CDR2 SASEGT. The CDR3 is 15 amino acids. Trimming at V came to 5 bases and at J to 4 bases, leaving 11 bases not matched to a gene. CDR3 sequence (DNA): TGTGCCAGCAGTTCGGAGCCAGGGGGTAGTTACGAGCAGTACTTC. This sequence encodes CASSSEPGGSYEQYF.

This chain links TRBV13 with TRBJ2-7, with D unresolved. Trimming took off 0 bases at V and 4 bases at J, with 7 bases between the two ends. CDR3 length: 13 residues. Germline values: CDR1 PRHDT, CDR2 FYEKMQ (reference sequence). CDR3 in DNA: TGTGCCAGCAGCTTAGGGACCCGATACGAGCAGTACTTC. This codes for CASSLGTRYEQYF.

The chain uses TRBV2 and TRBJ1-1; D gene uncertain. The CDR3 has 12 amino acids. The germline V and J ends were trimmed by 7 bases and 4 bases, with 10 bases remaining between them. The germline V gene has CDR1 SNHLY and CDR2 FYNNEI. The CDR3 DNA sequence: TGTGCCAGCACTCGGACTTTCACTGAAGCTTTCTTT. It translates to CASTRTFTEAFF.